This T cell receptor beta chain was sequenced in a study of blood T cell repertoires in COVID-19. Germline V gives CDR1 SEHNR, CDR2 FQNEAQ (reference sequence). The CDR3 is made up of 14 amino acids. Deletions cut 5 bases from V and 6 bases from J, with 14 bases between. This clone turned up a few times. The table came from immunoSEQ multiplex PCR; TCRdb's copy has only in-frame clones and leaves some out. The table lists about 75,000 clones, 85% to 90% of them singletons. The rearrangement links TRBV7-9 to TRBJ1-5, with D maybe TRBD1 (6 bases). The sequence derives from a human donor in a cohort sampled during active COVID-19. Sequenced: peripheral blood. CDR3 protein: CASSTSGAGQPQHF. The CDR3 DNA reads as TGTGCCAGCAGCACCTCAGGGGCGGGTCAGCCCCAGCATTTT.